The 22 T cell receptor beta chains reported below all come from one sample, sequenced in a study of blood T cell repertoires in COVID-19. Produced via immunoSEQ multiplex PCR; TCRdb's table is partial and in-frame only. This sample has approximately 38,000 clones; roughly 87% occur once, and the top ten carry less than 8%. The specimen sequenced was peripheral blood. The receptors here all came from a human donor in a cohort sampled during active COVID-19.

The CDR3 here is CASSSPRTSGKMETQYF. CDR3 bases: TGTGCCAGCAGTTCCCCGCGGACTAGCGGGAAGATGGAGACCCAGTACTTC. The genes are TRBV6-2 or TRBV6-3 and TRBJ2-5; 12 bases fit TRBD2. There are 17 residues in the CDR3. Trimming took 4 bases from V and 5 from J; bases not matched to a gene: 11. Looked up from germline, CDR1 is MNHEY and CDR2 is SVGEGT.

The genes are TRBV5-4 and TRBJ2-3, with 11 bases lining up with TRBD2. The germline gives CDR1 SGHNT, CDR2 YYREEE (reference sequence). J gave up 3 bases and V 4 bases, and 7 bases lay outside the gene matches. The CDR3 sequence is 16 residues long. The CDR3 here is CASSRTSGSGTDTQYF. CDR3 sequence (DNA): TGTGCCAGCAGCCGCACTAGCGGGAGCGGGACAGATACGCAGTATTTT.

The chain employs TRBV2 and TRBJ2-1; D is perhaps TRBD1 (5 bases). The V end was cut by 7 bases, the J end by 6 bases, with 10 bases between. Germline CDR1 and CDR2: SNHLY and FYNNEI. The CDR3 length is 12 residues. The DNA of the CDR3 is TGTGCCAGCAACAGGATTGGCAATGAGCAGTTCTTC. This encodes CASNRIGNEQFF.

This chain connects TRBV4-2 to TRBJ2-5; D possibly corresponds to TRBD2 (5 bases). The V end was cut by 1 base, the J end by 5 bases, with 11 bases between. The CDR3 sequence is 14 residues long. Germline CDR1 is LGHNA and CDR2 is YNFKEQ. CDR3 nucleotides: TGTGCCAGCAGCCAAGTTGGCGGGTGGGAGACCCAGTACTTC. It translates to CASSQVGGWETQYF.

The rearrangement joins TRBV7-9 to TRBJ2-7; 10 positions agree with TRBD1. Germline values: CDR1 SEHNR, CDR2 FQNEAQ (reference sequence). V was clipped by 10 bases and J by 7 bases; unmatched bases: 7. The CDR3 totals 12 residues. CDR3 sequence reads: CATGTGEVEQYF. The CDR3 DNA follows: TGTGCCACTGGGACAGGGGAGGTTGAGCAGTACTTC.

The chain combines TRBV2 with TRBJ1-3; D unresolved. In germline, CDR1 is SNHLY, CDR2 FYNNEI. V lost 5 bases and J lost 1, with 12 bases in between. The CDR3 extends over 15 amino acids. The CDR3 is CASSLRPGSGNTIYF. CDR3 coding DNA: TGTGCCAGCAGTCTCCGTCCGGGGTCTGGAAACACCATATATTTT.

This rearrangement joins TRBV7-3 to TRBJ1-1; 7 bases align to TRBD1. The germline V gene has CDR1 SGHTA and CDR2 FQGTGA. V was pared by 5 bases and J by 6 bases, with 6 bases of the junction left unmatched. This CDR3 region has 13 residues. The chain's CDR3 is CASSPTGRSEAFF. Written as DNA, the CDR3 is TGTGCCAGCAGCCCGACAGGGAGATCTGAAGCTTTCTTT. The full variable domain, rest sourced from reference TRBV7-3 and TRBJ1-1, is GAGVSQTPSNKVTEKGKYVELRCDPISGHTALYWYRQSLGQGPEFLIYFQGTGAADDSGLPNDRFFAVRPEGSVSTLKIQRTERGDSAVYLCASSPTGRSEAFFGQGTRLTVV.

This chain uses TRBV11-2 with TRBJ1-4; 9 positions match TRBD1. The CDR3 extends over 14 amino acids. The V and J ends lost 5 bases and 7 bases, in that order; junction bases with no gene match: 5. Germline CDR1 is SGHAT and CDR2 is FQNNGV. CDR3 sequence: CASSPGTGSEKLFF. The DNA for the CDR3 is TGTGCCAGCAGCCCCGGGACAGGGTCTGAAAAACTGTTTTTT. Looking up the rest from reference TRBV11-2 and TRBJ1-4 gives the full variable domain: EAGVAQSPRYKIIEKRQSVAFWCNPISGHATLYWYQQILGQGPKLLIQFQNNGVVDDSQLPKDRFSAERLKGVDSTLKIQPAKLEDSAVYLCASSPGTGSEKLFFGSGTQLSVL.

The chain uses TRBV18 and TRBJ2-4, with TRBD2 as a possible D gene (6 bases). The germline gives CDR1 KGHSH, CDR2 LQKENI. CDR3 length: 17 residues. V lost 1 base and J lost 0, with 13 bases in between. CDR3 amino acids: CASSPRGGTEAKNIQYF. In DNA, the CDR3 is TGTGCCAGCTCACCACGTGGCGGGACCGAAGCCAAAAACATTCAGTACTTC.

A few counts support this clone. This chain uses TRBV5-4 with TRBJ2-7; D ambiguous. The CDR3 covers 11 residues. Germline V gene data show CDR1 as SGHNT and CDR2 as YYREEE (reference sequence). V gave up 3 bases and J gave up 3 bases, with 4 bases separating them. The chain's CDR3 is CASSYYYEQYF. CDR3 in DNA: TGTGCCAGCAGCTACTACTACGAGCAGTACTTC.

The rearrangement uses TRBV7-2 and TRBJ2-3; 7 bases are a match to TRBD1. The CDR3 has 15 amino acids. The V gene end was trimmed by 5 bases and the J gene end by 0 bases; junction bases not matched to a gene: 5. The germline gives CDR1 SGHTA, CDR2 FQGNSA. The CDR3 sequence: CASSGQVASTDTQYF. The CDR3 DNA is TGTGCCAGCAGCGGACAGGTTGCTAGCACAGATACGCAGTATTTT.

J is TRBJ2-7 and V is TRBV4-1; perhaps TRBD1 as D (6 bases). CDR3 length equals 17 residues. Germline values: CDR1 MGHRA, CDR2 YSYEKL. V was shortened by 4 bases and J by 6 bases, with 25 bases between the two germline ends. The CDR3 loop is CASSLSPGSGQGTEQYF. As DNA, the CDR3 is TGCGCCAGCAGCCTCTCCCCTGGATCGGGACAAGGTACCGAGCAGTACTTC.

The rearrangement uses TRBV6-5 and TRBJ2-1; 8 nucleotides align to TRBD1. The CDR3 runs 15 residues. Trimming removed 3 bases from V and 8 bases from J; junction bases left unmatched: 9. Germline CDR1 reads MNHEY; CDR2 reads SVGAGI. The CDR3 coding sequence is TGTGCCAGCAGTTATTTCGGACAGGGTGGCGATGAGCAGTTCTTC. Its protein is CASSYFGQGGDEQFF.

This chain connects TRBV9 to TRBJ2-7; TRBD2 is a possible D gene (6 bases). The CDR3 spans 18 residues. Looked up from germline, CDR1 is SGDLS and CDR2 is YYNGEE. With 0 bases removed from V and 0 bases from J, the gap between germline ends came to 19 bases. The CDR3 DNA reads as TGTGCCAGCAGCGTAGGGGACTCTAGCGATTCACCCTCCTACGAGCAGTACTTC. Its translation is CASSVGDSSDSPSYEQYF.

This chain connects TRBV6-4 to TRBJ1-5; weak D call: TRBD1 (6 bases). Germline assignment: CDR1 MRHNA and CDR2 SNTAGT. CDR3 length equals 15 residues. V lost 0 bases and J lost 6, with 12 bases in between. CDR3 nucleotides: TGTGCCAGCAGTGACTCGGGGGCAGGGAGTCAGCCCCAGCATTTT. Translation gives CASSDSGAGSQPQHF.

The chain combines TRBV6-2 or TRBV6-3 with TRBJ2-1; TRBD1 aligns across 9 bases. V trimming: 6 bases; J trimming: 3 bases; junction bases outside the gene matches: 6. The CDR3 spans 15 residues. Germline lookup yields CDR1 MNHEY and CDR2 SVGEGT. The CDR3 reads CASSLRTGVYNEQFF. The CDR3 DNA sequence: TGTGCCAGCAGCTTGCGGACAGGGGTCTACAATGAGCAGTTCTTC.

The V and J genes are TRBV30 and TRBJ2-5, with 11 bases that match TRBD2. This CDR3 is built from 15 residues. The ends lost 2 bases at V and 5 bases at J; junction bases unmatched: 7. The germline V gene encodes CDR1 GTSNPN and CDR2 SVGIG (reference sequence). The DNA for the CDR3 is TGTGCCTGGAGTATAGCGGGGGGGAGCTGGGAGACCCAGTACTTC. The encoded protein is CAWSIAGGSWETQYF.

V usage is TRBV4-1 and J usage is TRBJ2-3; 8 bases map to TRBD2. The CDR3 is made up of 19 amino acids. The V gene's germline CDR1 is MGHRA and CDR2 YSYEKL. The junction had 15 bases not matched to a gene; V was cut back by 4 bases and J by 0 bases. DNA of the CDR3: TGCGCCAGCAGCCGCGCCTTCTTATTAGCGGGGAATAGCACAGATACGCAGTATTTT. Protein sequence: CASSRAFLLAGNSTDTQYF.

This clone was recorded once. This same CDR3 is encoded by further DNA sequences in the sample. The CDR3 spells CASSLSGGGNQPQHF. The CDR3 nucleotides read TGCGCCAGCAGTCTCTCGGGGGGCGGCAATCAGCCCCAGCATTTT. The chain uses TRBV5-1 and TRBJ1-5, with D perhaps matching TRBD1 (6 bases). The germline V and J ends were trimmed by 5 bases and 2 bases, with 14 bases remaining between them. The CDR3 has 15 amino acids. Germline CDR1 reads SGHRS; CDR2 reads YFSETQ.

This CDR3 reads CASSLRGAQGGEQYF. In nucleotides, the CDR3 is TGTGCCAGCAGCTTACGCGGCGCCCAAGGTGGCGAGCAGTACTTC. The rearrangement uses TRBV7-9 and TRBJ2-7, with D unresolved. The V and J ends lost 2 bases and 6 bases respectively, with 17 bases between them. Germline CDR1 and CDR2: SEHNR and FQNEAQ (reference sequence). The CDR3 is 15 residues long.

The chain has TRBV18 and TRBJ2-3; 8 bases are a match to TRBD1. CDR3 length: 16 residues. The J segment lost 0 bases and the V segment lost 2 bases, leaving 4 bases of the junction unmatched. CDR1 is KGHSH and CDR2 is LQKENI in the germline V gene. The CDR3 nucleotides read TGTGCCAGCTCACCAATAACAGGGGGAAGCACAGATACGCAGTATTTT. Protein sequence: CASSPITGGSTDTQYF.

This sequence joins TRBV5-6 and TRBJ2-5, with 10 bases that match TRBD2. Germline CDR1 reads SGHDT; CDR2 reads YYEEEE. V shed 4 bases and J 4 bases; nucleotides not matched to a gene: 10. The CDR3 runs 16 residues. CDR3 sequence: CASSPDPSGGRETQYF. CDR3 DNA: TGTGCCAGCAGCCCCGATCCTAGCGGGGGCAGAGAGACCCAGTACTTC.